This paragraph reports one T cell receptor (beta chain). This specimen belongs to a study of brain T cells in children with intractable seizures. The germline V and J ends were trimmed by 0 bases and 3 bases, with 12 bases remaining between them. From germline, CDR1 is LGHDT and CDR2 YNNKEL (reference sequence). There are 15 residues in the CDR3. The table came from immunoSEQ multiplex PCR; TCRdb's copy has only in-frame clones and leaves some out. The sample includes roughly 64,000 clones, about 96% of them seen just once. The chain links TRBV3-1 (or the pseudogene TRBV3-2) to TRBJ2-7, with unresolved D. This sample comprised peripheral blood, obtained at surgery. The receptor comes from a boy younger than two with focal cortical dysplasia and intractable seizures. The CDR3 protein is CASSQDFQEFYEQYF. The CDR3 DNA reads TGTGCCAGCAGCCAAGATTTCCAGGAGTTCTACGAGCAGTACTTC.